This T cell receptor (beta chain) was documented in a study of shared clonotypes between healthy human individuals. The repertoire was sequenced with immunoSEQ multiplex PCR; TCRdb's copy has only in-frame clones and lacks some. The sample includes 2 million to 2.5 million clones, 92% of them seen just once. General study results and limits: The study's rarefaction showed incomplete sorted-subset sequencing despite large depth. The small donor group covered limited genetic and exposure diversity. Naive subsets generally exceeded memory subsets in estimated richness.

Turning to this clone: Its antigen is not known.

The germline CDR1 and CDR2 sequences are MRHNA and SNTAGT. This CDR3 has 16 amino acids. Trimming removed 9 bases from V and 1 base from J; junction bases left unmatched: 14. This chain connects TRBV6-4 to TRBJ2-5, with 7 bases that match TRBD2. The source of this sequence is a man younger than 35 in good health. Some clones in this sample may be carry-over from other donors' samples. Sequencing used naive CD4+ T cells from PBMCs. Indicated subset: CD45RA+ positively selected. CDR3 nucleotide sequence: TGTGCCAGACCGAAGGGGTGGGGGGGGTTCCAAGAGACCCAGTACTTC. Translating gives CARPKGWGGFQETQYF.